The next 9 T cell receptor beta chains were all read from a single sample in a study of T cells in Graves' hyperthyroidism and ophthalmopathy. It was RNA transcripts that yielded the amplified TCR beta CDR3 regions. Initially, a first-round RT-PCR of the TCR CDR3 employed the HTBI primer set. In TCRdb, the multiplex PCR reads were re-called with MiXCR into one record per CDR3 protein. This table holds about 400,000 distinct CDR3 sequences, under 15% found once. Material for sequencing was blood. These receptors were obtained from a woman younger than 45 with Graves' hyperthyroidism.

The chain recombines TRBV13 with TRBJ2-2; the match to TRBD1 covers 8 bases. Germline V gives CDR1 PRHDT, CDR2 FYEKMQ (reference sequence). V lost 5 bases to trimming and J lost 6 bases; unmatched junction nucleotides: 2. This CDR3 has 13 amino acids. DNA for the CDR3: TGTGCCAGCAGCAAACAGGGGGCCGGGGAGCTGTTTTTT. Its protein product is CASSKQGAGELFF.

This clonotype was counted at least ten times. The genes are TRBV11-3 and TRBJ1-1; unclear D gene. V shed 5 bases and J shed 2 bases, with 9 bases lying between them. CDR1 and CDR2 (germline): SGHNT, YENEEA. The CDR3 consists of 13 residues. The CDR3 nucleotides are TGTGCCAGCAGCGCCGGGATTAACACTGAAGCTTTCTTT. It encodes CASSAGINTEAFF.

This clonotype was counted at least ten times. V usage is TRBV28 and J usage is TRBJ1-1; D remains ambiguous. This CDR3 region has 14 residues. V was clipped by 5 bases and J by 0 bases, with 10 bases between them. Germline V gene lookup returns CDR1 MDHEN and CDR2 SYDVKM. The CDR3 is CASSQQHMNTEAFF. The DNA for the CDR3 is TGTGCCAGCAGTCAACAGCACATGAACACTGAAGCTTTCTTT.

This clonotype was observed at least ten times. The chain joins TRBV3-1 to TRBJ2-1; tentatively, D is TRBD2 (6 bases). The CDR3 spans 12 residues. Trimming pared 0 bases from V and 12 bases from J, leaving 9 bases between. CDR1 and CDR2 (germline): LGHDT, YNNKEL (reference sequence). CDR3 in DNA: TGTGCCAGCAGCCAAGACCGGGGGAGGCAGTTCTTC. Its protein product is CASSQDRGRQFF.

This clonotype was recorded a few times. This sequence joins TRBV5-8 and TRBJ1-2; D not resolved. The V end lost 5 bases, the J end lost 3 bases, and 5 bases lay between the germline ends. The CDR3 has 11 residues. The V gene's germline CDR1 is SGHTS and CDR2 YDEGEE. The CDR3 DNA sequence: TGTGCCAGCAGACTTGACTATGGCTACACCTTC. Its protein is CASRLDYGYTF.

With regard to this clonotype: Compared with germline, one end of the junction differs, possibly owing to a read error. The gene calls are TRBV5-1 and TRBJ1-5, with TRBD1 identical over 9 bases. CDR1 is SGHRS, CDR2 YFSETQ, per germline. The CDR3 is 15 amino acids. This CDR3 is CASRLEGQGGQPRHF. The CDR3 bases are TGCGCCAGCAGATTGGAGGGACAGGGCGGTCAGCCCCGGCATTTT. Filled out from reference TRBV5-1 and TRBJ1-5, the complete variable domain reads KAGVTQTPRYLIKTRGQQVTLSCSPISGHRSVSWYQQTPGQGLQFLFEYFSETQRNKGNFPGRFSGRQFSNSRSEMNVSTLELGDSALYLCASRLEGQGGQPRHFGDGTRLSIL.

This clonotype was observed at least ten times. The chain links TRBV27 to TRBJ2-7; 7 bases line up with TRBD1. CDR1 and CDR2 (germline): MNHEY, SMNVEV (reference sequence). Trimming took 4 bases from V and 0 from J; bases not matched to a gene: 12. The CDR3 has 17 residues. In DNA, the CDR3 is TGTGCCAGCAGTTCGACCCATACGACAGGGAACTCCTACGAGCAGTACTTC. Its translation is CASSSTHTTGNSYEQYF.

This clonotype was found a few times. CDR3 sequence reads: CASRRASSNEQFF. As DNA, the CDR3 is TGCGCCAGCAGAAGAGCCAGCTCCAATGAGCAGTTCTTC. The genes are TRBV5-1 and TRBJ2-1; D unresolved. This CDR3 has 13 residues. V was shortened by 5 bases and J by 6 bases, with 12 bases between the two germline ends. Germline V CDR1 and CDR2: SGHRS, YFSETQ.

The chain uses TRBV6-1 and TRBJ1-2, with D perhaps TRBD1 (6 bases). Trimming removed 2 bases at V and 5 bases at J, with 15 bases between. The length of the CDR3 is 15 residues. The V gene's germline CDR1 is MNHNS and CDR2 SASEGT. The CDR3 DNA reads TGTGCCAGCAGTGAAACCCGGGACACAAGATATGGCTACACCTTC. Translation: CASSETRDTRYGYTF.